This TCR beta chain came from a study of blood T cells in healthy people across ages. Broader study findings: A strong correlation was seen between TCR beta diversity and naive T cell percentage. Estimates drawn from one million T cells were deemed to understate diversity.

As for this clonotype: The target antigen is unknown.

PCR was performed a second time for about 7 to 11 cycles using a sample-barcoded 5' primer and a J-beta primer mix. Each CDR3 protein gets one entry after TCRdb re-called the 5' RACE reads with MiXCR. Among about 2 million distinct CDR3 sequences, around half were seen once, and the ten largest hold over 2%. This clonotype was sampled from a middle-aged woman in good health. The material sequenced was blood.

CDR3 amino acids: CSARVDINQPQHF. CDR3 nucleotides: TGCAGTGCTAGGGTAGACATTAATCAGCCCCAGCATTTT. V usage is TRBV20-1 and J usage is TRBJ1-5; D unresolved. V lost 3 bases to trimming and J lost 4 bases, with 10 bases between them. There are 13 residues in the CDR3. Germline values: CDR1 DFQATT, CDR2 SNEGSKA (reference sequence).